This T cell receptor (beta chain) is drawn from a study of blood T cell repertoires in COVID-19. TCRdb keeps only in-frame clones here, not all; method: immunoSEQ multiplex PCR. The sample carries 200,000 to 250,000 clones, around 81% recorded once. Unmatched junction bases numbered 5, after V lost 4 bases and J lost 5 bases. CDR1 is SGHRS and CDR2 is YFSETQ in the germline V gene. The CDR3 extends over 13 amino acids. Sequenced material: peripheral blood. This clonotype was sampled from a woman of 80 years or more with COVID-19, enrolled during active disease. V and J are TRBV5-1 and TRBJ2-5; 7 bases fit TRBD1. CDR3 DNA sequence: TGCGCCAGCAGCCGACAGGGTAGGGAGACCCAGTACTTC. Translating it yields CASSRQGRETQYF.